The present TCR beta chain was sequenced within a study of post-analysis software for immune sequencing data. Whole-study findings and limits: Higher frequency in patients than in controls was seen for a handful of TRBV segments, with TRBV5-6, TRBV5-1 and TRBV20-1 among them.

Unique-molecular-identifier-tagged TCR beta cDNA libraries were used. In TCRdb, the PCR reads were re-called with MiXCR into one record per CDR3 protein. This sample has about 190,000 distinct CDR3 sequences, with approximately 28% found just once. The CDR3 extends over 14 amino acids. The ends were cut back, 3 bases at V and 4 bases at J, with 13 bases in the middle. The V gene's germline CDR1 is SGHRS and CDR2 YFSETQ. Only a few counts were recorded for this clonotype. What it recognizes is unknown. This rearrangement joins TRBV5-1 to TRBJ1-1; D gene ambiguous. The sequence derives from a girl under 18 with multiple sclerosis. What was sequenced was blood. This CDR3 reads CASSWFDPTTEAFF. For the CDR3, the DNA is TGCGCCAGCAGCTGGTTCGACCCCACCACTGAAGCTTTCTTT.